The sequence of this T cell receptor (beta chain) was determined in a study of metastatic and nonmetastatic thyroid tumors. The CDR3 runs to 14 residues. Germline V CDR1 and CDR2: KGHDR, SFDVKD. V was cut by 6 bases and J by 6 bases, with 14 bases left in between. This clone has at least ten counts. TCRdb re-called the PCR reads through MiXCR. This sample has 35,000 to 50,000 clones, with about 4.2% found just once. Before thyroid surgery, none of the patients had received any treatment. The chain employs TRBV24-1 and TRBJ2-1, with D possibly matching TRBD1 (8 bases). The specimen sequenced was blood. The TCR sequence derives from a female donor with papillary thyroid cancer or a benign thyroid nodule (not recorded which). Some clones in this sample may be carry-over from other donors' samples. As DNA, the CDR3 is TGTGCCACCAGTTCACAGGGGGGGATCAATGAGCAGTTCTTC. Translated, it gives CATSSQGGINEQFF.